This TCR beta chain was recovered during a study of T cell changes during pregnancy in multiple sclerosis. The germline gives CDR1 SQVTM, CDR2 ANQGSEA. CDR3 size: 15 residues. V lost 0 bases and J lost 1, with 12 bases in between. TCRdb's copy holds only in-frame clones and misses some; the assay was immunoSEQ multiplex PCR. The table includes under 25,000 clones, approximately 90% detected once. This clone occurred once. This TCR came from a female donor in good health, enrolled as a control in a pregnancy study. The specimen was CD8+ T cells from peripheral blood mononuclear cells, collected in the first trimester of pregnancy. V is TRBV29-1 and J is TRBJ1-1; D remains ambiguous. The CDR3 DNA reads as TGCAGCGTTGAAGATCGGCCGGAGTCGAACACTGAAGCTTTCTTT. It translates to CSVEDRPESNTEAFF.